This T cell receptor (beta chain) emerged from a study of metastatic and nonmetastatic thyroid tumors. Study outcomes and limitations: Malignant thyroid tumors reportedly had TCR beta diversity that was significantly higher than in benign nodules, in blood and tumor.

TCRdb re-clonotyped the PCR reads via MiXCR. This sample has roughly 71,000 clones, with 18% found just once. Thyroid surgery had not been preceded by any treatment in any patient. A remark on this clone: Its cognate antigen is unknown.

The J segment lost 5 bases and the V segment lost 4 bases, leaving 5 bases of the junction unmatched. The CDR3 runs to 14 residues. CDR1 MNHEY and CDR2 SVGEGT come from the germline V gene. The receptor was isolated from a female donor with papillary thyroid cancer or a benign thyroid nodule (not recorded which). Some clones in this sample may be carry-over from other donors' samples. V and J are TRBV6-2 or TRBV6-3 and TRBJ2-5, with 9 bases matching TRBD1. Sequencing input: blood. The CDR3 region has the DNA TGTGCCAGCAGTTTGACAGGGGGGTTGGAGACCCAGTACTTC. This gives the protein CASSLTGGLETQYF.